This T cell receptor beta chain stems from a study of blood T cell repertoires in COVID-19 (TCRdb year 2020). For the study in its entirety: Samples from collaborators originated in the United States, Italy and Spain and spanned both the acute and convalescent phases of COVID-19. Where HLA class I and class II types were available, the types were taken from metadata supplied by the sample provider, not from assay-based typing. The repertoires were made available in a free public database intended to serve as a resource for research on the immune response to SARS-CoV-2. The samples were drawn from the first 160 participants of the ongoing ImmuneRACE study and from 1,254 subjects provided by 6 global collaborators. The dataset comprised deeply sampled blood TCRbeta repertoires from subjects exposed to, actively infected with, or recovered from COVID-19. Sample metadata almost always included a de-identified subject ID, COVID-19 status, age in years and sex. The material from the prospective study consisted of cDNA or gDNA derived from T cells, B-cell-depleted T cells, or PBMCs.

General study outcomes and caveats: The quantity of clinical and demographic metadata differed by source and by participant and was supplied without curation.

Regarding this clone: Its antigen has not been determined. No base qualities exist here, and no much larger clone lies one base off it.

TCRbeta CDR3 regions were amplified from genomic DNA using the immunoSEQ Assay, a bias-controlled multiplex PCR. The paper's data handling went like this. The number of nucleated cells in each sample was estimated from the amplification of reference gene primers within the assay. To quantify the absolute abundance of each unique TCRbeta CDR3 rearrangement, sequence reads were collapsed and filtered. For each sample, productive Simpson clonality was calculated as the square root of Simpson's diversity index across productive rearrangements. TCRdb obtained this table from immuneACCESS and retained in-frame rearrangements with V and J assigned. These tables miss some clones; where compared with another copy, unresolved V genes account for less than half of the shortfall, and the remainder is unexplained. V, J and clone size are those of that table, while D and trimming were read from the DNA. This sample comprises 40,000 to 60,000 clones, approximately 81% of them detected only once. 5.9% of the sample is taken by the ten largest.

Collaborating institutions collected whole blood in K2EDTA tubes following their own protocols. For TCRbeta analysis, collaborators shipped samples as frozen whole blood, isolated PBMCs, or DNA extracted from either of those sample types. The CDR3 numbers 13 residues from cysteine through phenylalanine. The entry retains the CDR3 DNA only, 39 bases that are in frame from base 1. For CDR1 and CDR2, the germline V gene lists SGHVS and FQNEAQ. V sheds 5 bases and J sheds 4 bases, leaving 12 bases between their ends. This sequence was found in a woman aged 60-75 years with acute or convalescent COVID-19. The sample comprised peripheral blood. The chain is encoded by TRBV7-8 joined to TRBJ2-7; a tentative D call is TRBD1 (5 bases match). Here the CDR3 is given as CASSHGHNYEQYF. The DNA sequence is as follows: TGTGCCAGCAGCCACGGACACAATTACGAGCAGTACTTC.